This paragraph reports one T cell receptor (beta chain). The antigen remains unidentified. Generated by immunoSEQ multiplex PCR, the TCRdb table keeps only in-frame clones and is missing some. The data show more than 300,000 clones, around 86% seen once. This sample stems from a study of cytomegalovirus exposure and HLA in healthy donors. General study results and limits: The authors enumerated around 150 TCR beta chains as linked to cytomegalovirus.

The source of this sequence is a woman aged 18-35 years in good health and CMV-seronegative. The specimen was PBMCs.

CDR3 sequence (DNA): TGTGCCAGCAGTTGGGTGCGGGGCTCCTACGAGCAGTACTTC. Translation: CASSWVRGSYEQYF. V and J are TRBV27 and TRBJ2-7; tentative D call: TRBD2 (6 bases). The CDR3 is made up of 14 amino acids. Trimming cost V 4 bases and J 0 bases, with 10 bases left between them. Germline V gives CDR1 MNHEY, CDR2 SMNVEV (reference sequence).